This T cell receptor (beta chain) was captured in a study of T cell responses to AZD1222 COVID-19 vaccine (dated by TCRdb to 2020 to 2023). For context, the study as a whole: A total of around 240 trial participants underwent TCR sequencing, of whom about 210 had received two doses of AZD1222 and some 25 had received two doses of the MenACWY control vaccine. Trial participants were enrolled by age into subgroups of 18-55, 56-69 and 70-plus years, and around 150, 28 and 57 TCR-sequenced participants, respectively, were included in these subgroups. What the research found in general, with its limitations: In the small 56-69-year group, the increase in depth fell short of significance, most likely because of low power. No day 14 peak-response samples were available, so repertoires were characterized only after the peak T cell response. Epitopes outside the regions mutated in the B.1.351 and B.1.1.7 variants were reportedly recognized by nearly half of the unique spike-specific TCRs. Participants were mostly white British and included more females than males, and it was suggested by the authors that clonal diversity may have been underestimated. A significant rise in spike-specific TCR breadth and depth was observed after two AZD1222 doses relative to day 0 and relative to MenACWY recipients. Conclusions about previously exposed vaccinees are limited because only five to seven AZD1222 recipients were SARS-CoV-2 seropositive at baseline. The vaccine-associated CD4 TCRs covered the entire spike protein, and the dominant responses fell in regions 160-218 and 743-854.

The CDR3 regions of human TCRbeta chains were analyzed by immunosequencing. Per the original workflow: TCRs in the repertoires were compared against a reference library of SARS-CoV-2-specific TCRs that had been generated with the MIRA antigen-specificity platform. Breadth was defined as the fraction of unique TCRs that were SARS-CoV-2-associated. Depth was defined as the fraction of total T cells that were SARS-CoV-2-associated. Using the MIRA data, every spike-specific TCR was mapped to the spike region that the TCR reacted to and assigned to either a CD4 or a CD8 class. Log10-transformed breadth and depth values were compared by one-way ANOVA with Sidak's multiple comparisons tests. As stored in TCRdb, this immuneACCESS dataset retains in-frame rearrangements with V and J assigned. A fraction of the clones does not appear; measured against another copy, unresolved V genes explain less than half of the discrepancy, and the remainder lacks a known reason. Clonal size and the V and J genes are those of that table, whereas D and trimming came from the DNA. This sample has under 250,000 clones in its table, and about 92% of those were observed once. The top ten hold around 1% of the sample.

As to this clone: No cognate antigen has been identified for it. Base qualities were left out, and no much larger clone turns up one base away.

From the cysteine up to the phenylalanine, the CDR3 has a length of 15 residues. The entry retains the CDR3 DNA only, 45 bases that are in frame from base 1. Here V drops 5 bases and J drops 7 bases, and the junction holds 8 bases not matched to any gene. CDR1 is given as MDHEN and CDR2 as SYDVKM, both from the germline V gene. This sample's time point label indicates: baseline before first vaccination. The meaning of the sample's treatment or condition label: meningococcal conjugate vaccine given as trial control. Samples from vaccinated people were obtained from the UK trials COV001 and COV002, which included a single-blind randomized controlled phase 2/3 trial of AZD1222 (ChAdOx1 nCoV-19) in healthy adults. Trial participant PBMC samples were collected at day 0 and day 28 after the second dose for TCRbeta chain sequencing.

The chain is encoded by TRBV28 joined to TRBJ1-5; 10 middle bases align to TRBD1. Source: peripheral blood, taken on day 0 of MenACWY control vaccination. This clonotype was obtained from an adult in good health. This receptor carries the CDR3 CASSTPGQGYQPQHF. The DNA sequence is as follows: TGTGCCAGCAGTACCCCGGGACAGGGGTACCAGCCCCAGCATTTT. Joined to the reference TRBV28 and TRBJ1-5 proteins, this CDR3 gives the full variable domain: DVKVTQSSRYLVKRTGEKVFLECVQDMDHENMFWYRQDPGLGLRLIYFSYDVKMKEKGDIPEGYSVSREKKERFSLILESASTNQTSMYLCASSTPGQGYQPQHFGDGTRLSIL.